Shown below are 18 T cell receptor beta chains from a single sample sequenced in a study of Ad26.COV2.S vaccination and SARS-CoV-2 variants. Treatment: roughly 18 received Ad26.COV2.S at low or high dose, single or two shots; 5 received placebo; per-sample allocation not given. On day 63 after the first injection, vaccine and placebo recipients gave samples. Using immunoSEQ multiplex PCR, the repertoire was profiled, and TCRdb retains in-frame clones only, with some absent. The sample lists about 280,000 clones, 87% occurring once. The sample consisted of peripheral blood, taken in a trial of Ad26.COV2.S vaccine versus placebo. These receptors all stem from a person aged 18 to 59 who received the Ad26.COV2.S COVID-19 vaccine or a placebo.

V usage is TRBV27 and J usage is TRBJ1-6, with no clear D. Between the trimmed V and J ends, which lost 2 bases and 9 bases, there was a span of 5 bases. CDR3 size: 12 residues. Germline V lookup: CDR1 MNHEY, CDR2 SMNVEV (reference sequence). CDR3 sequence: CASSLNASPLHF. In DNA form, the CDR3 reads TGTGCCAGCAGTTTAAATGCTTCACCCCTCCACTTT.

This clone was observed once. The chain carries TRBV11-2 and TRBJ2-3; 8 nucleotides match TRBD1. CDR3 size: 15 residues. The V gene end was trimmed by 5 bases and the J gene end by 5 bases; junction bases not matched to a gene: 9. The germline V gene has CDR1 SGHAT and CDR2 FQNNGV. CDR3 nucleotide sequence: TGTGCCAGCAGCCCGGACAGGGTCTCTGGAGATACGCAGTATTTT. Its protein product is CASSPDRVSGDTQYF.

A note on this clone: An end of the junction does not agree with germline; a read error may underlie this. This chain uses TRBV6-4 with TRBJ1-6; unclear D gene. CDR1 and CDR2 (germline): MRHNA, SNTAGT. CDR3 length: 18 amino acids. CDR3 sequence reads: CTSSDPRRASSYNSPLHF. CDR3 nucleotides: TGTACCAGCAGTGACCCCCGAAGGGCTTCCTCCTATAATTCACCCCTCCACTTT.

V gene TRBV12-3 or TRBV12-4 combines with J gene TRBJ2-3; no clear D. This CDR3 is built from 12 residues. Trimming removed 6 bases from V and 7 bases from J, with 11 bases in between. The DNA of the CDR3 is TGTGCCAGCAGCTCCACGAGGTATACGCAGTATTTT. This gives the protein CASSSTRYTQYF.

This chain uses TRBV7-2 with TRBJ2-1; D perhaps matches TRBD1 (5 bases). The germline V gene encodes CDR1 SGHTA and CDR2 FQGNSA. There are 13 residues in the CDR3. V lost 7 bases and J 3 bases, leaving 10 bases between the germline ends. In nucleotides, the CDR3 is TGTGCCAGCAAAGGGGTACACTACAATGAGCAGTTCTTC. It codes for CASKGVHYNEQFF.

This sequence joins TRBV3-1 (or the pseudogene TRBV3-2) and TRBJ2-5, with D tentatively TRBD2 (6 bases). CDR1 and CDR2 from the germline V gene are LGHDT and YNNKEL (reference sequence). Trimming cost V 3 bases and J 4 bases, with 18 bases left between them. This CDR3 is built from 16 residues. CDR3 DNA: TGTGCCAGCAGCCAGGGGGACTCCTTCTTTGGAGAGACCCAGTACTTC. It specifies CASSQGDSFFGETQYF.

This clone turned up a few times. This chain uses TRBV2 with TRBJ1-4; no clear D gene. CDR3 length: 14 residues. Trimming stripped 3 bases from V and 0 bases from J, with 5 bases between. The germline V gene encodes CDR1 SNHLY and CDR2 FYNNEI. The CDR3 sequence: CASSDSTTNEKLFF. The CDR3 DNA follows: TGTGCCAGCAGTGATTCTACAACTAATGAAAAACTGTTTTTT.

V and J are TRBV13 and TRBJ1-4; D unresolved. The CDR3 runs 13 residues. Trimming shortened V by 0 bases and J by 1 base, and 0 bases separated the two germline ends. Germline V lookup: CDR1 PRHDT, CDR2 FYEKMQ (reference sequence). The CDR3 nucleotides are TGTGCCAGCAGCTTAGGAACTAATGAAAAACTGTTTTTT. It codes for CASSLGTNEKLFF.

The chain couples TRBV19 to TRBJ1-1; TRBD1 is a possible D gene (5 bases). The germline gives CDR1 LNHDA, CDR2 SQIVND (reference sequence). The CDR3 contains 13 residues. V lost 5 bases and J lost 1, with 8 bases in between. CDR3 coding DNA: TGTGCCAGTAGTTTAACAGGGAACACTGAAGCTTTCTTT. This gives the protein CASSLTGNTEAFF.

The genes are TRBV12-3 or TRBV12-4 and TRBJ1-1; D is unclear. V lost 1 base to trimming and J lost 5 bases, with 8 bases between them. The CDR3 totals 13 residues. The CDR3 sequence: CASSLDGETEAFF. In DNA form, the CDR3 reads TGTGCCAGCAGTTTAGATGGGGAAACTGAAGCTTTCTTT.

The V and J genes are TRBV4-1 and TRBJ1-4, with 7 bases matching TRBD1. The CDR3 runs 14 residues. V lost 4 bases to trimming and J lost 3 bases; unmatched junction nucleotides: 2. The germline V gene encodes CDR1 MGHRA and CDR2 YSYEKL. This chain's CDR3 is CASSPGQPNEKLFF. The CDR3 DNA is TGCGCCAGCAGCCCGGGACAGCCTAATGAAAAACTGTTTTTT.

This clone has a handful of counts. This rearrangement joins TRBV29-1 to TRBJ1-2; D is undetermined. This CDR3 is built from 13 residues. The V end was cut by 1 base, the J end by 8 bases, with 14 bases between. The germline CDR1 and CDR2 sequences are SQVTM and ANQGSEA. This CDR3 reads CSVEGPARVGYTF. CDR3 bases: TGCAGCGTTGAAGGGCCAGCCCGGGTCGGCTACACCTTC.

This clone was picked up one time. The chain is built from TRBV19 and TRBJ2-7, with 10 bases lining up with TRBD2. The CDR3 sequence is 15 residues long. After removal of 7 bases from V and 0 bases from J, the junction contained 6 bases not matched to a gene. The germline V gene has CDR1 LNHDA and CDR2 SQIVND (reference sequence). Here the CDR3 reads CASKTGTSASYEQYF. For the CDR3, the DNA is TGTGCCAGTAAAACCGGGACTAGCGCCTCCTACGAGCAGTACTTC. Together with reference TRBV19 and TRBJ2-7, the CDR3 gives the full variable domain: DGGITQSPKYLFRKEGQNVTLSCEQNLNHDAMYWYRQDPGQGLRLIYYSQIVNDFQKGDIAEGYSVSREKKESFPLTVTSAQKNPTAFYLCASKTGTSASYEQYFGPGTRLTVT.

This clone occurred a few times. V gene TRBV2 combines with J gene TRBJ2-7; the match to TRBD1 covers 9 bases. V lost 7 bases to trimming and J lost 1 base; unmatched junction nucleotides: 14. This CDR3 comprises 17 residues. Germline CDR1 and CDR2: SNHLY and FYNNEI. The DNA for the CDR3 is TGTGCCAGCAAGGGTTTCCCAGGACAGGGGTCGTCCTACGAGCAGTACTTC. Its translation is CASKGFPGQGSSYEQYF.

The rearrangement links TRBV5-5 to TRBJ2-1, with D tentatively TRBD1 (7 bases). The V end lost 0 bases, the J end lost 5 bases, and 15 bases lay between the germline ends. Germline CDR1 SGHKS, CDR2 YYEKEE (reference sequence). CDR3 length: 16 amino acids. CDR3 region: CASSLVAGGGNNEQFF. Here the CDR3 DNA reads TGTGCCAGCAGCTTGGTAGCAGGGGGAGGCAACAATGAGCAGTTCTTC.

The chain couples TRBV9 to TRBJ2-3; TRBD1 might be the D (6 bases). V lost 4 bases and J lost 4, with 19 bases in between. The CDR3 length is 16 residues. Germline V gene data show CDR1 as SGDLS and CDR2 as YYNGEE. The CDR3 nucleotides read TGTGCCAGCAGCTTAAAGGACAGTATTGGAGCAGATACGCAGTATTTT. It is translated as CASSLKDSIGADTQYF.

A remark on this clone: Other DNA sequences in this sample translate to the same CDR3. This sequence joins TRBV9 and TRBJ2-3; D remains unclear. V was clipped by 3 bases and J by 6 bases, with 2 bases between them. The CDR3 extends over 10 amino acids. The germline gives CDR1 SGDLS, CDR2 YYNGEE. The CDR3 DNA reads as TGTGCCAGCAGCGGGGATACGCAGTATTTT. Protein product: CASSGDTQYF.

The V and J genes are TRBV18 and TRBJ1-1, with a possible D match to TRBD1 (6 bases). With 5 bases removed from V and 2 bases from J, the gap between germline ends came to 15 bases. Germline-derived CDR1 and CDR2 are KGHSH and LQKENI. CDR3 length: 15 amino acids. The CDR3 loop reads CASSTTSQGNTEAFF. The CDR3 nucleotides read TGTGCCAGCTCAACGACCTCACAGGGAAACACTGAAGCTTTCTTT.